The present TCR beta chain was sequenced within a study of T cells in Graves' hyperthyroidism and ophthalmopathy. Study-wide results and caveats: By a 13 V-J model, ophthalmopathy was set apart from stable hyperthyroidism. The model's output predicted ophthalmopathy at a median of approximately 6.5 months prior to onset. Most thyroid clonotypes expanded above 0.001 were also detected in blood.

The source material, RNA transcripts, was used to amplify TCR beta CDR3 regions. The HTBI primer set drove a first-round RT-PCR of the TCR CDR3. TCRdb processed the multiplex PCR reads anew with MiXCR; each CDR3 protein has one entry. The sample has approximately 510,000 distinct CDR3 sequences, 46% seen once. Uncontrolled infection, other autoimmune disease, pregnancy and lactation each barred patients from inclusion. This clonotype has ten or more counts. Antigen unknown. V was pared by 1 base and J by 0 bases, with 8 bases of the junction left unmatched. The germline gives CDR1 MGHRA, CDR2 YSYEKL. This CDR3 region has 17 residues.

What was sequenced was peripheral blood or thyroid tissue (not recorded which). The chain joins TRBV4-1 to TRBJ1-2, with 7 bases lining up with TRBD1. The clonotype was recovered from an adult woman with Graves' disease, either hyperthyroidism or ophthalmopathy (not recorded which). CDR3 protein: CASSQVMGQRSNYGYTF. The CDR3 DNA is TGCGCCAGCAGCCAAGTTATGGGACAGCGATCTAACTATGGCTACACCTTC.